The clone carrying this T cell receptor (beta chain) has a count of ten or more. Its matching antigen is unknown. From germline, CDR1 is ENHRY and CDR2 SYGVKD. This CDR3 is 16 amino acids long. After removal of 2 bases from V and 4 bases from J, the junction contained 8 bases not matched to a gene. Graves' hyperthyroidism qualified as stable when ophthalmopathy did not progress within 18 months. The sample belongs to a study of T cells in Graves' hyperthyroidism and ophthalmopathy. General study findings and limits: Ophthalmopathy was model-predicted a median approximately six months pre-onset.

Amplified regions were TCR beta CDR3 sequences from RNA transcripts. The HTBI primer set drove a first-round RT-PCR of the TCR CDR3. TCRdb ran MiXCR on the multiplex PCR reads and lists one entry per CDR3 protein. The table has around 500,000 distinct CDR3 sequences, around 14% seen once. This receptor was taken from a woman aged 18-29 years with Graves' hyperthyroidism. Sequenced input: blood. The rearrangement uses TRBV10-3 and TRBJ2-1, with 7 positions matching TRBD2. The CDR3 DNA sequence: TGTGCCATCAGTGAGGCCCAACTAGCGCTATACAATGAGCAGTTCTTC. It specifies CAISEAQLALYNEQFF.